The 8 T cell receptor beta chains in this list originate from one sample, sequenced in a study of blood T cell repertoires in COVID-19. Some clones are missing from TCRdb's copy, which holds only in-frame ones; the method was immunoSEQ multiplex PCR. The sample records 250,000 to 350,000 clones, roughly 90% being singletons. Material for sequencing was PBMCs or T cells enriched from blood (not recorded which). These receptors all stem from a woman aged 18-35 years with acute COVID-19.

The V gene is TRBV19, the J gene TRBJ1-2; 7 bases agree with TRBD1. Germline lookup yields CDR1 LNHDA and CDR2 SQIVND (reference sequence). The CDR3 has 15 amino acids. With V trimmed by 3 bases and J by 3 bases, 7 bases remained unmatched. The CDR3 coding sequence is TGTGCCAGTAGTATTTGGCAGGGGGGAGACTATGGCTACACCTTC. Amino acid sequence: CASSIWQGGDYGYTF.

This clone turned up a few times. The CDR3 nucleotides are TGCGCCAGCAGCTTGAGTACAGGGCGAGAGCAGTACTTC. It yields the protein CASSLSTGREQYF. This chain connects TRBV5-1 to TRBJ2-7, with D perhaps TRBD1 (6 bases). This CDR3 is built from 13 residues. Germline values: CDR1 SGHRS, CDR2 YFSETQ. Trimming took 1 base from V and 7 from J, leaving 12 bases between them.

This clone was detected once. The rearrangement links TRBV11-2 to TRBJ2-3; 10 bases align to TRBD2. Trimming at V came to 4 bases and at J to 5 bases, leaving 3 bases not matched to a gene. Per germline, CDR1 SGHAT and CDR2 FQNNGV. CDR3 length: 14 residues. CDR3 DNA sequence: TGTGCCAGCAGCTCAGCGGGAGGGAAAGATACGCAGTATTTT. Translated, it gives CASSSAGGKDTQYF. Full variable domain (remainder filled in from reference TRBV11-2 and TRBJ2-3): EAGVAQSPRYKIIEKRQSVAFWCNPISGHATLYWYQQILGQGPKLLIQFQNNGVVDDSQLPKDRFSAERLKGVDSTLKIQPAKLEDSAVYLCASSSAGGKDTQYFGPGTRLTVL.

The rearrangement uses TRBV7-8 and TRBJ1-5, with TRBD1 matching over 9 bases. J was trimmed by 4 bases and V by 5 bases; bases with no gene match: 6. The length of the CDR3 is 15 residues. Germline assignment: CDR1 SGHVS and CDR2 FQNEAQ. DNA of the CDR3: TGTGCCAGCAGCGACAGGGGGGGCGGGAATCAGCCCCAGCATTTT. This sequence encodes CASSDRGGGNQPQHF.

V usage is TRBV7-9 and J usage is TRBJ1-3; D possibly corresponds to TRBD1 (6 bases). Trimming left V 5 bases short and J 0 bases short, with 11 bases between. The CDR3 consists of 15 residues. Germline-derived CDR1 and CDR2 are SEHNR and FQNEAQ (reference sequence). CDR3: CASSPRGSSGNTIYF. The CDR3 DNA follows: TGTGCCAGCAGCCCAAGGGGGAGCTCTGGAAACACCATATATTTT.

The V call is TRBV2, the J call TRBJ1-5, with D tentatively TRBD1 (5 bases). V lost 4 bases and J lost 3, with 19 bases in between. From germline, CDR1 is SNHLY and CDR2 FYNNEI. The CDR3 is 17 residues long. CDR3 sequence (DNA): TGTGCCAGCAGTGGTCAGGGACGGCGGGGGGTCAATCAGCCCCAGCATTTT. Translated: CASSGQGRRGVNQPQHF.

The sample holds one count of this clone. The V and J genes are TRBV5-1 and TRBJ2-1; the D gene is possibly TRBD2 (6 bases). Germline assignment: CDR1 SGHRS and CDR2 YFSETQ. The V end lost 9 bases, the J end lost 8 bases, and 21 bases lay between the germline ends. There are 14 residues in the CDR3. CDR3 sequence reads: CATWRTMGGDEQFF. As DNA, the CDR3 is TGCGCCACCTGGCGGACTATGGGAGGCGATGAGCAGTTCTTC. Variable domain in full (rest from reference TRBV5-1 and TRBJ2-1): KAGVTQTPRYLIKTRGQQVTLSCSPISGHRSVSWYQQTPGQGLQFLFEYFSETQRNKGNFPGRFSGRQFSNSRSEMNVSTLELGDSALYLCATWRTMGGDEQFFGPGTRLTVL.

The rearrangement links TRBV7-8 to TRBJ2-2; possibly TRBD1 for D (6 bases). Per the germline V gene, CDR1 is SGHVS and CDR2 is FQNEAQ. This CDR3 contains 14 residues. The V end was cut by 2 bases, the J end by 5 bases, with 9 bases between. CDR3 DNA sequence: TGTGCCAGCAGCTTAAACAGGGCTACCGGGGAGCTGTTTTTT. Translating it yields CASSLNRATGELFF.